The clone carrying this T cell receptor beta chain was found a few times. No antigen is known for it. TCRdb's copy holds only in-frame clones and misses some; the assay was immunoSEQ multiplex PCR. The data hold 95,000 or so clones, with 70% to 75% observed a single time. The germline CDR1 and CDR2 sequences are SGHDT and YYEEEE. Trimming removed 2 bases at V and 4 bases at J, with 14 bases between. The CDR3 consists of 15 residues. This record comes from a study of CD8 T cell repertoires and HIV-1 epitope variants. Across the whole study: Each of Twenty-five Gag and Nef epitope peptides stimulated a separate culture. Control wells had CMV/EBV/flu peptides, negative Ebola AY9, or no peptide. Enriched T cells were co-cultured with equal numbers of autologous T cell-negative antigen-presenting cells. Overall study findings and caveats: Nef KF9 drew roughly 5 clonotypes and HW9 one, without TAALDMSHF responses.

The sequence was obtained from a male donor with HIV. Sequencing was performed on uncultured baseline CD8+ T cells from peripheral blood mononuclear cells (PBMCs). This rearrangement joins TRBV5-6 to TRBJ2-3; maybe TRBD2 (5 bases). The CDR3 region is CASSFGGSPPDTQYF. In DNA, the CDR3 is TGTGCCAGCAGCTTTGGTGGGAGTCCCCCAGATACGCAGTATTTT. The full variable domain, in which reference TRBV5-6 and TRBJ2-3 provide the parts outside the CDR3, is DAGVTQSPTHLIKTRGQQVTLRCSPKSGHDTVSWYQQALGQGPQFIFQYYEEEERQRGNFPDRFSGHQFPNYSSELNVNALLLGDSALYLCASSFGGSPPDTQYFGPGTRLTVL.